This T cell receptor (beta chain) is drawn from a study of cytotoxic CD8 clonotypes in ibrutinib-treated CLL (dated by TCRdb to the early 2020s). For the wider study: The cohort included approximately 15 treatment-naive and roughly 10 relapsed/refractory patients; under 18 were IGHV unmutated. Responses were partial in approximately 24 patients and complete in 2; after median about 70 months follow-up, roughly 14 stayed in remission and about twelve progressed. The response samples were drawn at a median of around eleven months into treatment, with a range of roughly 6 to 40 months. An average of 255,043 productive templates and 94,082 productive rearrangements was obtained per sample. Of the approximately 90 people in the trial, about two dozen had longitudinal samples available. Cryopreserved peripheral blood mononuclear cells were collected before treatment, at response, and at either disease progression or sustained remission. Study-level results and caveats: An increase in clonality was observed at ibrutinib response, with clonality remaining stable during sustained remission and falling back toward baseline at progression. At baseline, clonality was higher than in age-matched healthy donors and showed a strong correlation with circulating CD8+ T-cell counts. Sampling times were not matched between sustained-remission and progressing patients, and lymph node repertoires were not studied. Public clonotypes were rare and either contracted or stayed stable during treatment, and the rise in clonality at ibrutinib response reflected the expansion of private clonotypes.

The CDR3 runs 15 residues from the cysteine to the phenylalanine. The CDR3 DNA has 45 bases and is translated from base 1. V and J are truncated by 2 bases and 9 bases respectively, leaving an intervening sequence of 14 bases. As encoded in the germline V gene, CDR1 is SGHTA while CDR2 is FQGNSA. A MiSeq instrument was used for deep resolution sequencing, which targeted depths ranging from 1 in 1 million up to 1 in 200,000 T cells, with coverage averaging 10x for each clonotype. The immunoSEQ hsTCRB Kit was used to generate the TCR beta libraries. In the authors' own workflow: Data were analyzed with ImmunoSEQ Data Assistant and ImmunoSEQ Analyzer, with V, D and J genes assigned per IMGT definitions. Clonality, with values ranging from 0 to 1, was calculated as one minus the normalized Shannon entropy of productive rearrangement frequencies. Only overrepresented clonotypes making up at least 0.05% of each patient's repertoire were included in the public clonotype analysis. Repertoires from thirteen age-matched healthy donors in immuneACCESS were used as clonality controls. This immuneACCESS table, as held by TCRdb, lists in-frame sequences with V and J called but not all clones. Of the missing ones, under half trace to an unresolved V gene in checked studies; the others have no known cause. That table is the source of V, J and clone size, and D and trimming were worked out from the DNA. The sample data list about 34,000 clones, and roughly three quarters of these were observed just once. The ten largest make up 28% of the sample.

For TCR beta library preparation, roughly 1.8 micrograms of genomic DNA was extracted from cryopreserved PBMCs. Longitudinal blood samples from CLL patients on ibrutinib monotherapy were analyzed using high-throughput TCR beta sequencing. The patients were enrolled in a single-center, open-label phase 2 trial of ibrutinib monotherapy. Note on this clone: Which antigen it targets is not known. No base quality information exists; no much larger clone differs at one position.

The chain couples TRBV7-2 to TRBJ1-6; matching of 5 bases hints at TRBD1 as the D gene. Specimen: PBMCs, collected before ibrutinib treatment. The receptor was derived from a human donor with chronic lymphocytic leukemia. The CDR3 is CASSLTQGVVSPLHF. The DNA is as follows: TGTGCCAGCAGCTTAACCCAGGGAGTGGTTTCACCCCTCCACTTT.